This record concerns one T cell receptor beta chain sequence. In the authors' methods: By means of reference gene primer amplification, nucleated cell counts were estimated. Data came from immunoSEQ multiplex PCR; TCRdb stores just in-frame clones and leaves some out. V and J calls and clone size are those listed in that table; D and trimming were worked out from the DNA. The data hold some 170,000 clones, with approximately 95% observed a single time. A Seattle source enrolled patients during active infection and followed them longitudinally. This specimen comes from a study of blood T cell repertoires in COVID-19. Turning to the study itself: Acute-phase and convalescent COVID-19 samples originated in the United States, Italy and Spain. T cells, B-cell-depleted T cells, or PBMCs provided the cDNA or gDNA that served as material.

Source material: peripheral blood. This TCR was recovered from a woman aged 55 to 70 with COVID-19, enrolled during active disease.

CDR3 loop: CASSPQPGGPPQIEPNYEQYF. The CDR3 nucleotides are TGCGCCAGCAGCCCCCAACCCGGAGGACCACCTCAAATTGAGCCAAACTACGAGCAGTACTTC. The chain is built from TRBV5-1 and TRBJ2-7; D perhaps matches TRBD2 (5 bases). Between the trimmed V and J ends, which lost 4 bases and 3 bases, there was a span of 35 bases. This CDR3 spans 21 amino acids. Germline V gene lookup returns CDR1 SGHRS and CDR2 YFSETQ.